One sample yielded the 10 T cell receptor beta chains listed below, sequenced in a study of blood T cell repertoires in COVID-19 (dated by TCRdb to 2020 to 2021). To prepare the library, the immunoSEQ multiplex PCR assay was applied. The clones in this table, taken by TCRdb from immuneACCESS, are in-frame only. Not every clone is retained; where verified, under half of the shortfall comes from an unresolved V gene, and the cause of the rest is unknown. Counted in this sample were 90,000 or so clones; 83% of them appeared once. The top ten clones comprise more than 9.5% of the sample. Sequenced: peripheral blood. The source of these receptors is a human donor in a cohort sampled during active COVID-19.

The chain uses TRBV21-1 and TRBJ2-7; TRBD2, the D gene given by the table, was not confirmed from the DNA. TRBV21-1 corresponds to a pseudogene. The CDR3 length is 21 residues. DNA for the CDR3: TGTGCCAGCAGCAAAGGACCCTGTGACAGGGGGGGGACTAGCGGGAGGGTGGAGCAGTACTTC. This sequence encodes CASSKGPCDRGGTSGRVEQYF.

The J gene is TRBJ2-1, the V gene TRBV7-2, with 7 bases matching TRBD1. The CDR3 runs to 14 residues. The germline CDR1 and CDR2 sequences are SGHTA and FQGNSA. The V and J ends lost 1 base and 8 bases, in that order; junction bases with no gene match: 5. CDR3 residues: CASSLDRQGDEQFF. DNA for the CDR3: TGTGCCAGCAGCTTAGACAGACAGGGCGATGAGCAGTTCTTC.

This clone was counted once. The CDR3 nucleotides are TGTGCCAGCAGCTTAAGCGGGACCTCCTACGAGCAGTACTTC. As protein: CASSLSGTSYEQYF. J is TRBJ2-7 and V is TRBV11-3; 7 nucleotides align to TRBD2. CDR3 length equals 14 residues. V dropped 2 bases and J dropped 0; count of bases not matched to a gene: 1. The germline CDR1 and CDR2 sequences are SGHNT and YENEEA.

J is TRBJ2-1 and V is TRBV7-2; the D gene is possibly TRBD2 (6 bases). The CDR3 loop spans 16 amino acids. The germline V gene encodes CDR1 SGHTA and CDR2 FQGNSA. Trimming took 2 bases from V and 8 from J, leaving 19 bases between them. The chain's CDR3 is CASSLHLGEVADEQFF. The CDR3 DNA reads as TGTGCCAGCAGCTTACATCTCGGGGAGGTGGCGGATGAGCAGTTCTTC.

The chain carries TRBV5-4 and TRBJ2-7, with TRBD2 identical over 10 bases. The CDR3 has 15 residues. Per the germline V gene, CDR1 is SGHNT and CDR2 is YYREEE (reference sequence). With 4 bases clipped from V and 0 bases from J, the junction kept 4 bases outside the gene matches. CDR3 sequence reads: CASSIGLAASYEQYF. The CDR3 nucleotides read TGTGCCAGCAGCATCGGACTAGCGGCCTCCTACGAGCAGTACTTC.

This clone was detected a few times. The chain has TRBV10-3 and TRBJ1-5; 10 nucleotides agree with TRBD1. The ends lost 10 bases at V and 5 bases at J; junction bases unmatched: 5. CDR3 length: 13 amino acids. The germline gives CDR1 ENHRY, CDR2 SYGVKD. The CDR3 sequence is CATQGQGDQPQHF. DNA for the CDR3: TGTGCCACTCAAGGACAGGGGGATCAGCCCCAGCATTTT.

This chain uses TRBV5-1 with TRBJ2-3; TRBD2 aligns across 11 bases. V lost 0 bases to trimming and J lost 5 bases; unmatched junction nucleotides: 8. This CDR3 is built from 17 residues. The germline gives CDR1 SGHRS, CDR2 YFSETQ. The CDR3 nucleotides are TGCGCCAGCAGCTTGGATGTTAGCGGGGGGGCAATAGATACGCAGTATTTT. This gives the protein CASSLDVSGGAIDTQYF.

This sequence joins TRBV11-2 and TRBJ1-3; a weak D match, TRBD1 (5 bases). The germline CDR1 and CDR2 sequences are SGHAT and FQNNGV. There are 16 residues in the CDR3. Trimming stripped 2 bases from V and 1 base from J, with 12 bases between. The CDR3 loop is CASSLMGGVSGNTIYF. The CDR3 coding sequence is TGTGCCAGCAGCTTAATGGGGGGGGTGTCTGGAAACACCATATATTTT.

This chain joins TRBV9 and TRBJ1-2; D may be TRBD1 (5 bases). Trimming removed 4 bases at V and 6 bases at J, with 22 bases between. The CDR3 has 16 residues. Germline V gene data show CDR1 as SGDLS and CDR2 as YYNGEE. DNA for the CDR3: TGTGCCAGCAGCTCCTCACCCGGGACTCTGGAACATGGCTACACCTTC. It specifies CASSSSPGTLEHGYTF.

J is TRBJ2-4 and V is TRBV6-1; TRBD1 is a possible D gene (6 bases). Trimming shortened V by 1 base and J by 9 bases, and 16 bases separated the two germline ends. The CDR3 runs 15 residues. Germline loops: CDR1 MNHNS, CDR2 SASEGT. The CDR3 loop is CASSEGPIQGAIQYF. As DNA, the CDR3 is TGTGCCAGCAGTGAAGGACCTATACAGGGCGCCATTCAGTACTTC.